These 9 T cell receptor beta chains were sequenced from one sample in a study of cytomegalovirus exposure and HLA in healthy donors. TCRdb keeps only in-frame clones here, not all; method: immunoSEQ multiplex PCR. The table shows 250,000 to 350,000 clones, with more than 75% occurring only once. Sequences were obtained from PBMCs. The receptors were gathered from a woman under 30 in good health and CMV-seronegative.

The chain links TRBV9 to TRBJ2-7, with TRBD2 matching over 7 bases. J gave up 0 bases and V 8 bases, and 8 bases lay outside the gene matches. Germline V CDR1 and CDR2: SGDLS, YYNGEE. This CDR3 comprises 14 residues. The CDR3 spells CASGPSGSSYEQYF. The CDR3 region has the DNA TGTGCCAGTGGCCCTAGCGGTAGCTCCTACGAGCAGTACTTC.

The chain combines TRBV2 with TRBJ1-5; tentative D call: TRBD1 (5 bases). The CDR3 loop spans 13 amino acids. V shed 4 bases and J shed 3 bases, with 7 bases lying between them. The V gene's germline CDR1 is SNHLY and CDR2 FYNNEI. CDR3 protein: CASSGQFNQPQHF. The CDR3 DNA sequence: TGTGCCAGCAGTGGACAGTTCAATCAGCCCCAGCATTTT.

The chain couples TRBV7-9 to TRBJ1-2; D unresolved. The CDR3 length is 16 residues. Germline loops: CDR1 SEHNR, CDR2 FQNEAQ (reference sequence). V was pared by 4 bases and J by 8 bases, with 23 bases between. In nucleotides, the CDR3 is TGTGCCAGCAGCTCGACTACCGGGCGCCCGACGGTAGGCTACACCTTC. Amino acid sequence: CASSSTTGRPTVGYTF. The full variable domain, completed using reference TRBV7-9 and TRBJ1-2, is DTGVSQNPRHKITKRGQNVTFRCDPISEHNRLYWYRQTLGQGPEFLTYFQNEAQLEKSRLLSDRFSAERPKGSFSTLEIQRTEQGDSAMYLCASSSTTGRPTVGYTFGSGTRLTVV.

This rearrangement joins TRBV5-1 to TRBJ1-2; 9 bases line up with TRBD1. With V trimmed by 3 bases and J by 4 bases, 1 base remained unmatched. The CDR3 loop spans 13 amino acids. Germline V gene data show CDR1 as SGHRS and CDR2 as YFSETQ. The CDR3 here is CASSWTGAYGYTF. The CDR3 DNA sequence: TGCGCCAGCAGCTGGACAGGGGCCTATGGCTACACCTTC.

The chain combines TRBV6-5 with TRBJ1-5; no clear D. Germline V gene sequence: CDR1 MNHEY, CDR2 SVGAGI. V lost 7 bases, J lost 3 bases, and 10 bases lay in between. The CDR3 sequence is 13 residues long. The CDR3 nucleotides read TGTGCCAGCACCCAGTCCCTCAATCAGCCCCAGCATTTT. It is translated as CASTQSLNQPQHF.

V usage is TRBV6-5 and J usage is TRBJ2-5, with 8 positions matching TRBD1. V lost 6 bases and J lost 5; bases outside the gene matches: 8. Germline V gene sequence: CDR1 MNHEY, CDR2 SVGAGI. CDR3 length: 14 residues. The CDR3, as DNA: TGTGCCAGCAGCCTCAGGGGGCTCCTGGAGACCCAGTACTTC. Translated, it gives CASSLRGLLETQYF.

The chain recombines TRBV27 with TRBJ2-2, with D maybe TRBD1 (6 bases). Germline CDR1 reads MNHEY; CDR2 reads SMNVEV (reference sequence). The CDR3 has 17 amino acids. Trimming removed 4 bases from V and 2 bases from J, with 17 bases in between. CDR3 amino acids: CASSSRGQKPNTGELFF. In nucleotides, the CDR3 is TGTGCCAGCAGTTCCCGAGGACAGAAGCCAAACACCGGGGAGCTGTTTTTT.

The chain combines TRBV9 with TRBJ2-1; TRBD2 is a possible D gene (6 bases). Trimming removed 3 bases at V and 9 bases at J, with 13 bases between. This CDR3 spans 13 amino acids. The germline CDR1 and CDR2 sequences are SGDLS and YYNGEE. The DNA of the CDR3 is TGTGCCAGCAGCGATGCCCAGGGAGGTGAGCAGTTCTTC. Translated, it gives CASSDAQGGEQFF.

The chain links TRBV27 to TRBJ2-1, with unresolved D. Between the trimmed V and J ends, which lost 6 bases and 0 bases, there was a span of 15 bases. The CDR3 loop spans 16 amino acids. Germline CDR1 reads MNHEY; CDR2 reads SMNVEV (reference sequence). The CDR3 region has the DNA TGTGCCAGCAGCCAAGCGCCAGCGAGCTCCTACAATGAGCAGTTCTTC. This translates into CASSQAPASSYNEQFF.